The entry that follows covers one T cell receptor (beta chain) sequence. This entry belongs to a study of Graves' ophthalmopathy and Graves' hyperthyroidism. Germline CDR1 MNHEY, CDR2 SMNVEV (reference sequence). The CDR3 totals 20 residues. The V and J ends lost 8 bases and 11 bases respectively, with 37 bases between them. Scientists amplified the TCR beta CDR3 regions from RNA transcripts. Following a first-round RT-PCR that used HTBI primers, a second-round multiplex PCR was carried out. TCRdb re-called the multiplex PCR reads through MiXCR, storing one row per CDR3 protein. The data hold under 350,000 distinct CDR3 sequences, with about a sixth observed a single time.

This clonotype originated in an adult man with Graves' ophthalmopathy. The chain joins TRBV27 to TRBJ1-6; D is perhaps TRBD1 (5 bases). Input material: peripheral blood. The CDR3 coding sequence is TGTGCCAGCTCATCTCGGCGGGCATGGCAGTATATTAGGGGAGAAGCACCCCTCCACTTT. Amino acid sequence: CASSSRRAWQYIRGEAPLHF.